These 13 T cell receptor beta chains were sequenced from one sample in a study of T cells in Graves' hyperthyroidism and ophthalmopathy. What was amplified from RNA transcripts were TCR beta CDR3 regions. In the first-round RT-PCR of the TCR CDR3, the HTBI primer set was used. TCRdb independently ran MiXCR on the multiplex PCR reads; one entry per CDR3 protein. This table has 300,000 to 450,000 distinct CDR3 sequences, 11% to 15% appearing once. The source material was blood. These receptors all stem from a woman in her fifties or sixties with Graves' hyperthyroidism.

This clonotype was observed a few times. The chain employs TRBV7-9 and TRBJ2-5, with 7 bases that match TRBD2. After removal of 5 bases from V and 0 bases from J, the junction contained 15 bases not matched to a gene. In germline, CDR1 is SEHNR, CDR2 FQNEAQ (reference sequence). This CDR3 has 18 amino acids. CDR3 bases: TGTGCCAGCAGCCTAGTTTCTGTTGGCGGGAGCTACCAAGAGACCCAGTACTTC. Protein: CASSLVSVGGSYQETQYF.

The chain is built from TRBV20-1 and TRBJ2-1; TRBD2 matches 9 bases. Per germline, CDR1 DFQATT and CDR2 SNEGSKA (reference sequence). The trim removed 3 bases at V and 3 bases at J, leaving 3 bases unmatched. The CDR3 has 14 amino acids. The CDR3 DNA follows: TGCAGTGCTAGGGCTAGCGGGAACTACAATGAGCAGTTCTTC. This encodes CSARASGNYNEQFF.

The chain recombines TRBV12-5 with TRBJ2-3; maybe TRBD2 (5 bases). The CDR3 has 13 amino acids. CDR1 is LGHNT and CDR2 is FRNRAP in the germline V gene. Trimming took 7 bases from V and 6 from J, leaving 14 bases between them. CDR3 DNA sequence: TGTGCTAGTGCCCAGGAGGAGACGGATACGCAGTATTTT. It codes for CASAQEETDTQYF.

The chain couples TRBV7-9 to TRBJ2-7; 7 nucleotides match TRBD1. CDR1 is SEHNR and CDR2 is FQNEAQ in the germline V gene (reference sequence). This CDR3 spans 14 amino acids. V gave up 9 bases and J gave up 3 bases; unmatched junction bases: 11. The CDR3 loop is CASSIYAGGYEQYF. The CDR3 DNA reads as TGTGCCAGTAGTATCTATGCAGGGGGCTACGAGCAGTACTTC.

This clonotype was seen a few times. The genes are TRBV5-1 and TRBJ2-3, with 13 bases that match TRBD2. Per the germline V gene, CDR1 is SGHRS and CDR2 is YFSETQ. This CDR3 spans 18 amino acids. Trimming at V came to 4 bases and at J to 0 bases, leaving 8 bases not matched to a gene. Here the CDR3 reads CASSPGLAGPTSTDTQYF. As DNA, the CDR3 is TGCGCCAGCAGCCCGGGACTAGCGGGGCCAACTAGCACAGATACGCAGTATTTT.

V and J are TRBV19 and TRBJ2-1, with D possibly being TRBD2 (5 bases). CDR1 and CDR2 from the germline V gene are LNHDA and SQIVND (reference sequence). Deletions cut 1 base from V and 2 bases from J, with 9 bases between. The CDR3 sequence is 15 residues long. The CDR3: CASSIGSGTYNEQFF. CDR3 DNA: TGTGCCAGTAGTATAGGGAGCGGCACCTACAATGAGCAGTTCTTC. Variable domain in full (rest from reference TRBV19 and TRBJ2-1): DGGITQSPKYLFRKEGQNVTLSCEQNLNHDAMYWYRQDPGQGLRLIYYSQIVNDFQKGDIAEGYSVSREKKESFPLTVTSAQKNPTAFYLCASSIGSGTYNEQFFGPGTRLTVL.

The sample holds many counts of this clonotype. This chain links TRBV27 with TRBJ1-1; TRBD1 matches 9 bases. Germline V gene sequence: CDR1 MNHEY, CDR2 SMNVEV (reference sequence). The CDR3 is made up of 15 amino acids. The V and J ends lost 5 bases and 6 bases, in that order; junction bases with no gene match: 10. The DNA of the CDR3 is TGTGCCAGCAGTGGCCCGGGACAGGGTAGAGCTGAAGCTTTCTTT. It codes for CASSGPGQGRAEAFF.

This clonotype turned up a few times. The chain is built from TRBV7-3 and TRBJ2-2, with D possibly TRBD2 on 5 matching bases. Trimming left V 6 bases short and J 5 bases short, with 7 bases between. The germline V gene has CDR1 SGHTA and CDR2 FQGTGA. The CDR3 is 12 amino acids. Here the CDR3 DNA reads TGTGCCAGCAGGCGGACTACCGGGGAGCTGTTTTTT. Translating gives CASRRTTGELFF.

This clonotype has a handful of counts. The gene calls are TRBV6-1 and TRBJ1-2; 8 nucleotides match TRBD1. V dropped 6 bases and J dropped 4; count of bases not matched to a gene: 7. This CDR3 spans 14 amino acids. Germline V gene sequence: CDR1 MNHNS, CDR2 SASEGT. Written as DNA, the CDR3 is TGTGCCAGCAGCCTCAGGGGGCCCTCCTATGGCTACACCTTC. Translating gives CASSLRGPSYGYTF.

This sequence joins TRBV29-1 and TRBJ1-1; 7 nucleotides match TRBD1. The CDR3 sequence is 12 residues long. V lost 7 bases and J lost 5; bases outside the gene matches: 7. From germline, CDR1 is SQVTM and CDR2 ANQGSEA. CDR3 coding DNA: TGCAGCGCCGACAGGGAAAAAACTGAAGCTTTCTTT. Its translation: CSADREKTEAFF.

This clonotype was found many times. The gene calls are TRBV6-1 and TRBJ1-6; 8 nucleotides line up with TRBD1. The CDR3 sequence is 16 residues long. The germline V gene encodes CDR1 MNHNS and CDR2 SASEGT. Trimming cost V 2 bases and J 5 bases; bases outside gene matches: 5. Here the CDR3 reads CASSEQGAVNNSPLHF. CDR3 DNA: TGTGCCAGCAGTGAACAGGGGGCAGTAAATAATTCACCCCTCCACTTT.

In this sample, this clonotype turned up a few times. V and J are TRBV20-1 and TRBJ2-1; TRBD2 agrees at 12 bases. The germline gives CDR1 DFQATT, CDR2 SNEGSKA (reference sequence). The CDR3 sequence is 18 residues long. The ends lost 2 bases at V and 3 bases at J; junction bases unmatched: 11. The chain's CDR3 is CSARCLTSGSWFYNEQFF. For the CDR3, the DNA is TGCAGTGCTAGATGTTTGACTAGCGGGAGTTGGTTCTACAATGAGCAGTTCTTC.

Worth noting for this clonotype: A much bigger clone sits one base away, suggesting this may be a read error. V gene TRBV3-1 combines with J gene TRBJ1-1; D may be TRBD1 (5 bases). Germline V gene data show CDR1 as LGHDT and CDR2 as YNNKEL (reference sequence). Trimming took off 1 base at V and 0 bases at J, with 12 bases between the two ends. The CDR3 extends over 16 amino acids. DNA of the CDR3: TGTGCCAGCAGCCAAGTCGGGGGAAGAGTGAACACTGAAGCTTTCTTT. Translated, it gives CASSQVGGRVNTEAFF.